The rows below give T cell receptor beta chains drawn from one sample of a study of beta chain features in type 1 diabetes. TCRdb's table, derived via immunoSEQ multiplex PCR, lists solely in-frame clones and lacks some. The sample shows nearly 350,000 clones, approximately 8.2% of them seen only once. Sequencing was carried out using central memory CD4+ T cells from blood. These receptors originate from a woman between 18 and 30 years old in good health. Both conserved end residues are part of each CDR3.

v_gene: TRBV5-4
j_gene: TRBJ2-5
CDR3aa: CASSLYSVAGGEETQYF

v_gene: TRBV6-4
j_gene: TRBJ2-3
CDR3aa: CASSDTGTTDTQYF

v_gene: TRBV11-2
j_gene: TRBJ2-1
CDR3aa: CASSLERGGGFYEQFF

v_gene: TRBV7-9
j_gene: TRBJ1-4
CDR3aa: CASSLRGSTEKLFF

v_gene: TRBV7-2
j_gene: TRBJ2-1
CDR3aa: CASRPPSREEQFF

v_gene: TRBV19
j_gene: TRBJ2-3
CDR3aa: CASSRTGTSGRNTDTQYF

v_gene: TRBV6-1
j_gene: TRBJ2-5
CDR3aa: CASSVNSGSFGETQYF

v_gene: TRBV28
j_gene: TRBJ1-4
CDR3aa: CASSLQASREKLFF

v_gene: TRBV9
j_gene: TRBJ1-5
CDR3aa: CASSGGLNSNQPQHF

v_gene: TRBV5-1
j_gene: TRBJ2-1
CDR3aa: CASSARLGLAPFGSEQFF

v_gene: TRBV5-4
j_gene: TRBJ2-1
CDR3aa: CASSRQSGQGAYEQFF

v_gene: TRBV28
j_gene: TRBJ2-7
CDR3aa: CASRGQGTGSYEQYF

v_gene: TRBV4-3
j_gene: TRBJ2-3
CDR3aa: CASSQDRAVSTDTQYF

v_gene: TRBV5-5
j_gene: TRBJ1-4
CDR3aa: CASSFRTGFANEKLFF

v_gene: TRBV28
j_gene: TRBJ2-3
CDR3aa: CASSLGRGRSTDTQYF

v_gene: TRBV2
j_gene: TRBJ2-2
CDR3aa: CASSEERAGELFF

v_gene: TRBV4-2
j_gene: TRBJ2-5
CDR3aa: CASSQDRFGETQYF

v_gene: TRBV5-1
j_gene: TRBJ1-2
CDR3aa: CASSLGPREGRDGYTF

v_gene: TRBV18
j_gene: TRBJ2-1
CDR3aa: CASSPPTGLNEQFF

v_gene: TRBV16
j_gene: TRBJ1-5
CDR3aa: CASSQIQSGDQPQHF

v_gene: TRBV7-9
j_gene: TRBJ2-7
CDR3aa: CASSLAGSGSSYEQYF

v_gene: TRBV28
j_gene: TRBJ2-7
CDR3aa: CASTILAGRGSEQYF

v_gene: TRBV7-3
j_gene: TRBJ2-7
CDR3aa: CASSLNTGHEQYF

v_gene: TRBV7-8
j_gene: TRBJ2-1
CDR3aa: CASSFGTYNEQFF

v_gene: TRBV27
j_gene: TRBJ2-3
CDR3aa: CASRRTSGRTDTQYF

v_gene: TRBV27
j_gene: TRBJ2-2
CDR3aa: CASTSVNTGELFF

v_gene: TRBV7-2
j_gene: TRBJ1-2
CDR3aa: CASSLRRANYGYTF

v_gene: TRBV7-2
j_gene: TRBJ2-5
CDR3aa: CASIGTSGFGETQYF

v_gene: TRBV10-3
j_gene: TRBJ1-1
CDR3aa: CATLDRADTEAFF

v_gene: TRBV4-2
j_gene: TRBJ2-5
CDR3aa: CASSQDLKGQETQYF

v_gene: TRBV7-2
j_gene: TRBJ2-7
CDR3aa: CASTTSWTYEQYF

v_gene: TRBV4-2
j_gene: TRBJ2-3
CDR3aa: CASSQDPAGAGTDTQYF